The clone carrying this T cell receptor beta chain was counted a single time. The antigen is unknown. Germline values: CDR1 MDHEN, CDR2 SYDVKM. The CDR3 is made up of 12 amino acids. Deletions cut 2 bases from V and 7 bases from J, with 5 bases between. Method: immunoSEQ multiplex PCR; TCRdb's copy keeps in-frame clones and lacks some. The sample includes roughly 170,000 clones, about 86% of them seen just once. These data are taken from a study of cytomegalovirus exposure and HLA in healthy donors. Notes on the study in general: First-cohort TCR clusters were later found to tend to co-occur in the roughly 130 validation repertoires. The study flagged about 150 TCR beta chains as cytomegalovirus-associated.

The specimen was PBMCs. The source is a woman aged 18-29 years in good health and CMV-seropositive. The chain has TRBV28 and TRBJ2-2; D is unclear. CDR3 DNA: TGTGCCAGCAGTTTAGCGGACGGGGAGCTGTTTTTT. The encoded protein is CASSLADGELFF.